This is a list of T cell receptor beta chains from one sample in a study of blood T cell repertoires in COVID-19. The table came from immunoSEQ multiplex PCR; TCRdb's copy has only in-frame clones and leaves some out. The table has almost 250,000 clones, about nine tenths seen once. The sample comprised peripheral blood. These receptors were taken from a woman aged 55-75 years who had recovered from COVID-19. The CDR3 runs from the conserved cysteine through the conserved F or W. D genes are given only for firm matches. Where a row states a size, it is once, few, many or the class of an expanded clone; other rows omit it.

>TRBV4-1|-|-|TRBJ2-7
CASSQTLSVLSYEQYF
TGCGCCAGCAGCCAGACCTTGAGCGTTCTGTCCTACGAGCAGTACTTC
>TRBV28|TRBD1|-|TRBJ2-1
CASFRDRRYNEQFF
TGTGCCAGCTTTAGGGACAGGAGGTACAATGAGCAGTTCTTC
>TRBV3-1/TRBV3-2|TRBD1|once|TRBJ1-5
CASSRGQGNDQPQHF
TGTGCCAGCAGCCGAGGACAGGGTAACGATCAGCCCCAGCATTTT
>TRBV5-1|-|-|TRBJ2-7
CASSLAGSHFPDEQYF
TGCGCCAGCAGCTTGGCCGGGAGTCACTTCCCTGACGAGCAGTACTTC
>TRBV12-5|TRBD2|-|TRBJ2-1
CASGPWRGGYNEQFF
TGTGCTAGTGGCCCCTGGCGGGGGGGTTACAATGAGCAGTTCTTC
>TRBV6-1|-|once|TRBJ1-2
CASSEWVNTANYGYTF
TGTGCCAGCAGTGAATGGGTGAATACAGCTAACTATGGCTACACCTTC
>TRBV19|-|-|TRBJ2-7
CASSIGGSEQYF
TGTGCCAGTAGTATTGGAGGGTCCGAGCAGTACTTC
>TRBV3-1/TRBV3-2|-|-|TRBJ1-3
CASSLRTAAIGNTIYF
TGTGCCAGCAGCCTGAGGACAGCCGCGATCGGAAACACCATATATTTT
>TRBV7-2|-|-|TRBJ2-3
CASSRTVPGTDTQYF
TGTGCCAGCAGCAGGACAGTCCCCGGCACAGATACGCAGTATTTT
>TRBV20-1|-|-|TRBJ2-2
CSASHGRGTGELFF
TGCAGTGCTAGTCACGGAAGGGGGACCGGGGAGCTGTTTTTT
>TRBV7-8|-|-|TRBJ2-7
CASSLRTDSYEQYF
TGTGCCAGCAGCTTAAGGACAGACTCCTACGAGCAGTACTTC
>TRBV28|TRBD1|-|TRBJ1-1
CASSLGQGNTEAFF
TGTGCCAGCAGTTTGGGACAGGGGAACACTGAAGCTTTCTTT
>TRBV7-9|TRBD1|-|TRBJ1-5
CASSSSDRGGNQPQHF
TGTGCCAGCAGCTCCTCCGACAGGGGAGGCAATCAGCCCCAGCATTTT
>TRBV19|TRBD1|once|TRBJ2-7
CASSMGQGYYEQYF
TGTGCCAGTAGTATGGGACAGGGCTACTACGAGCAGTACTTC
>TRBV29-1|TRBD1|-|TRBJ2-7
CSVEMARGPTEQYF
TGCAGCGTTGAAATGGCCAGGGGGCCCACCGAGCAGTACTTC
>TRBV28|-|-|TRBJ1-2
CASGWAGTYGYTF
TGTGCCAGCGGGTGGGCAGGGACTTATGGCTACACCTTC